Shown below are 10 T cell receptor beta chains from a single sample sequenced in a study of T cell responses to AZD1222 COVID-19 vaccine. Here immunoSEQ multiplex PCR was the method, and the copy in TCRdb shows in-frame clones only, minus some. The table includes 86,000 or so clones, about 90% detected once. The source material was peripheral blood, sampled on day 0 of MenACWY control vaccination. The receptors were gathered from an adult in good health.

The chain carries TRBV6-5 and TRBJ1-2; 7 nucleotides agree with TRBD1. Germline V gene lookup returns CDR1 MNHEY and CDR2 SVGAGI. V dropped 5 bases and J dropped 2; count of bases not matched to a gene: 8. The CDR3 loop spans 15 amino acids. The CDR3 DNA follows: TGTGCCAGCAGTACCTCGACAGGGAGCAACTATGGCTACACCTTC. It is translated as CASSTSTGSNYGYTF.

The V and J genes are TRBV3-1 (or the pseudogene TRBV3-2) and TRBJ1-1; tentative D call: TRBD1 (5 bases). In germline, CDR1 is LGHDT, CDR2 YNNKEL (reference sequence). V was trimmed by 5 bases and J by 8 bases, leaving 9 bases between them. The CDR3 loop spans 11 amino acids. CDR3 coding DNA: TGTGCCAGCAGCGGCCGACAGGAAGCTTTCTTT. This encodes CASSGRQEAFF.

J is TRBJ2-2 and V is TRBV11-2; D tentatively reads TRBD1 or TRBD2 (6 bases each). Germline assignment: CDR1 SGHAT and CDR2 FQNNGV. Trimming cost V 4 bases and J 7 bases, with 16 bases left between them. The CDR3 is 15 amino acids. CDR3 sequence: CASSSTSGGGGELFF. The CDR3 DNA follows: TGTGCCAGCAGCTCTACGTCAGGAGGGGGCGGGGAGCTGTTTTTT.

The chain joins TRBV18 to TRBJ1-2, with 9 bases lining up with TRBD1. CDR1 is KGHSH, CDR2 LQKENI, per germline. V was clipped by 3 bases and J by 10 bases; unmatched bases: 6. This CDR3 has 13 residues. The CDR3 nucleotides are TGTGCCAGCTCACCGGACAGGGGCAAAACCTACACCTTC. Translating gives CASSPDRGKTYTF. The variable domain in full, with the rest retrieved from reference TRBV18 and TRBJ1-2, is NAGVMQNPRHLVRRRGQEARLRCSPMKGHSHVYWYRQLPEEGLKFMVYLQKENIIDESGMPKERFSAEFPKEGPSILRIQQVVRGDSAAYFCASSPDRGKTYTFGSGTRLTVV.

Details on this clone: Within the sample, other DNA sequences also encode this same CDR3. The genes are TRBV12-3 or TRBV12-4 and TRBJ2-3, with D unclear. V lost 1 base to trimming and J lost 5 bases, with 1 base between them. The CDR3 extends over 11 amino acids. Written as DNA, the CDR3 is TGTGCCAGCAGTTTAGGAGATACGCAGTATTTT. As protein: CASSLGDTQYF.

V is TRBV6-6 and J is TRBJ1-2, with D possibly TRBD1 on 5 matching bases. The V gene's germline CDR1 is MNHNY and CDR2 SVGAGI (reference sequence). This CDR3 is 13 amino acids long. The V gene lost 6 bases and the J gene lost 3 bases, with 11 bases spanning the gap. The CDR3 protein is CASRPDRDYGYTF. CDR3 nucleotide sequence: TGTGCCAGCAGACCCGACAGAGACTATGGCTACACCTTC.

The chain couples TRBV5-1 to TRBJ2-5; perhaps TRBD1 as D (5 bases). The V and J ends lost 7 bases and 1 base respectively, with 14 bases between them. Germline V gene sequence: CDR1 SGHRS, CDR2 YFSETQ. This CDR3 spans 14 amino acids. The CDR3 here is CASGTGTTQETQYF. The CDR3 nucleotides read TGCGCCAGCGGCACAGGAACGACCCAAGAGACCCAGTACTTC. Full variable domain (rest looked up from reference TRBV5-1 and TRBJ2-5): KAGVTQTPRYLIKTRGQQVTLSCSPISGHRSVSWYQQTPGQGLQFLFEYFSETQRNKGNFPGRFSGRQFSNSRSEMNVSTLELGDSALYLCASGTGTTQETQYFGPGTRLLVL.

The gene calls are TRBV12-3 or TRBV12-4 and TRBJ1-5, with D unresolved. The CDR3 contains 13 residues. V was clipped by 2 bases and J by 1 base, with 3 bases between them. The CDR3 region has the DNA TGTGCCAGCAGTTTAAAAAGCAATCAGCCCCAGCATTTT. It yields the protein CASSLKSNQPQHF.

By share of the sample, this clone is medium-sized (0.01 to 0.1%). The rearrangement links TRBV6-5 to TRBJ2-3, with 9 nucleotides matching TRBD2. The CDR3 spans 15 residues. CDR1 MNHEY and CDR2 SVGAGI come from the germline V gene. Losses at the gene ends were 6 bases for V and 4 bases for J; bases not matched to a gene: 8. CDR3 DNA: TGTGCCAGCAGCCCCGCTAGCGGGGCTTCAGATACGCAGTATTTT. Translated: CASSPASGASDTQYF.

The chain links TRBV27 to TRBJ2-2; 11 nucleotides match TRBD2. The CDR3 length is 15 residues. Germline CDR1 reads MNHEY; CDR2 reads SMNVEV (reference sequence). After removal of 3 bases from V and 8 bases from J, the junction contained 5 bases not matched to a gene. The CDR3 DNA is TGTGCCAGCAGTTTGTCACTAGCGGGAGTTGGGGAGCTGTTTTTT. This translates into CASSLSLAGVGELFF.